Described below is a single T cell receptor beta chain sequence and its context. Its specificity is not known. Donors, healthy HIV-negative adults, lacked recent acute infections or vaccinations. This CDR3 is built from 15 residues. Looked up from germline, CDR1 is LNHDA and CDR2 is SQIVND (reference sequence). Trimming removed 0 bases from V and 6 bases from J; junction bases left unmatched: 2. This entry comes from a study of shared clonotypes between healthy human individuals. The study's findings and limits: Donor clonotype sharing was expected to depend on sequencing depth.

Running of the assay took place at deep level. Each subset's genomic DNA was shared equally among a number of immunoSEQ plates. TCRdb's table, derived via immunoSEQ multiplex PCR, lists solely in-frame clones and lacks some. Of 2 million to 3 million clones detected, 90% to 95% appear once; the ten largest clones hold more than 0.35%. The sample was naive CD4+ T cells from PBMCs. The subset: CD45RA+ positively selected. This chain joins TRBV19 and TRBJ1-5; TRBD1 aligns across 10 bases. The sequence was collected from a young man in good health. Some clones in this sample may be carry-over from other donors' samples. The CDR3 reads CASSIERDRGQPQHF. Here the CDR3 DNA reads TGTGCCAGTAGTATAGAACGGGACAGGGGTCAGCCCCAGCATTTT.